The source of this T cell receptor (beta chain) is a study of T cell responses to AZD1222 COVID-19 vaccine. Generated by immunoSEQ multiplex PCR, the TCRdb table keeps only in-frame clones and is missing some. The sample shows some 140,000 clones, about 90% of them seen only once. Concerning this clone: Its antigen is unidentified.

Looked up from germline, CDR1 is KGHSH and CDR2 is LQKENI. Trimming removed 0 bases from V and 0 bases from J, with 12 bases in between. CDR3 length: 16 amino acids. Study observations and caveats: Spike-specific TCR breadth rose after two AZD1222 doses, and depth rose as well. It was only after the peak T cell response that any repertoires were sampled.

The sequence derives from an adult in good health. This sequence joins TRBV18 and TRBJ2-7; D is possibly TRBD1 or TRBD2 (5 bases each). The sequenced sample was peripheral blood, obtained on day 0 of AZD1222 vaccination. Written as DNA, the CDR3 is TGTGCCAGCTCACCACCAACCGGGACCGGCTCCTACGAGCAGTACTTC. This gives the protein CASSPPTGTGSYEQYF. Variable domain in full (rest from reference TRBV18 and TRBJ2-7): NAGVMQNPRHLVRRRGQEARLRCSPMKGHSHVYWYRQLPEEGLKFMVYLQKENIIDESGMPKERFSAEFPKEGPSILRIQQVVRGDSAAYFCASSPPTGTGSYEQYFGPGTRLTVT.